The 19 T cell receptor beta chains listed next were all sequenced from one sample in a study of identical twins. Using its own MiXCR run on the 5' RACE reads, TCRdb lists one record per CDR3 protein. The table lists hundreds of thousands of distinct CDR3 sequences, 18% of them singletons, with roughly 13% in the top ten. This same sample was also taken into another study, of T cells expressing NK-cell markers.

Input material: PBMCs. Source of these receptors: a young woman in good health.

This sequence joins TRBV6-5 and TRBJ1-1; D ambiguous. CDR1 is MNHEY and CDR2 is SVGAGI in the germline V gene. Trimming removed 0 bases from V and 11 bases from J, with 16 bases in between. There are 14 residues in the CDR3. CDR3 sequence (DNA): TGTGCCAGCAGTTACTCTTGGACTGTTACCAACGCTTTCTTT. As protein: CASSYSWTVTNAFF.

This clonotype was seen a few times. The genes are TRBV9 and TRBJ2-2; D perhaps matches TRBD2 (6 bases). The CDR3 is 15 amino acids. Per the germline V gene, CDR1 is SGDLS and CDR2 is YYNGEE. The V end lost 0 bases, the J end lost 9 bases, and 15 bases lay between the germline ends. Here the CDR3 DNA reads TGTGCCAGCAGCGTAGAGGCTAGCGTAGGCCGGGAGCTGTTTTTT. Its translation is CASSVEASVGRELFF.

The V and J genes are TRBV12-3 or TRBV12-4 and TRBJ2-1, with 8 bases matching TRBD1. V lost 1 base to trimming and J lost 12 bases; unmatched junction nucleotides: 14. This CDR3 has 16 residues. The CDR3 loop is CASSLGGQGARSRQFF. The CDR3 DNA follows: TGTGCCAGCAGTTTAGGGGGGCAGGGGGCTAGATCAAGGCAGTTCTTC.

This clonotype showed up many times. One end of the junction fails to match germline, which may point to a read error. CDR3 amino acids: CASSLGISYEQYF. The CDR3 coding sequence is TGTGCCAGCAGCTTAGGGATCTCCTACGAGCAGTACTTC. The chain recombines TRBV5-1 with TRBJ2-7; no clear D. Germline CDR1 and CDR2: SGHRS and YFSETQ. The CDR3 has 13 amino acids.

The V and J genes are TRBV6-1 and TRBJ2-7; TRBD1 or TRBD2 may be the D gene (5 bases each). Germline assignment: CDR1 MNHNS and CDR2 SASEGT. This CDR3 is built from 14 residues. V shed 5 bases and J shed 2 bases, with 13 bases lying between them. CDR3 in DNA: TGTGCCAGCAGTCCCAAGGGGAGTACCTACGAGCAGTACTTC. Translation gives CASSPKGSTYEQYF.

J is TRBJ1-1 and V is TRBV18, with 7 bases identical to TRBD1. V shed 8 bases and J 8 bases; nucleotides not matched to a gene: 8. The CDR3 extends over 12 amino acids. Germline V gene data show CDR1 as KGHSH and CDR2 as LQKENI. Here the CDR3 reads CASGRDRPEAFF. The CDR3, as DNA: TGTGCCAGCGGAAGGGACAGACCCGAAGCTTTCTTT.

This clonotype was counted between two and nine times. The rearrangement joins TRBV5-6 to TRBJ1-4; TRBD1 matches 9 bases. J gave up 0 bases and V 4 bases, and 4 bases lay outside the gene matches. CDR3 length: 16 amino acids. Germline V gene lookup returns CDR1 SGHDT and CDR2 YYEEEE. CDR3 loop: CASSPGQGTTNEKLFF. CDR3 in DNA: TGTGCCAGCAGCCCGGGACAGGGAACAACTAATGAAAAACTGTTTTTT.

The chain has TRBV14 and TRBJ2-5, with D possibly being TRBD1 (5 bases). The CDR3 spans 13 residues. V was pared by 0 bases and J by 14 bases, with 16 bases between. Germline CDR1 SGHDN, CDR2 FVKESK. CDR3 sequence reads: CASSQDRAELKYF. The CDR3 DNA is TGTGCCAGCAGCCAAGACAGGGCTGAGTTGAAATACTTC.

V and J are TRBV6-2 or TRBV6-3 and TRBJ2-7; D may be TRBD2 (5 bases). The V end was cut by 7 bases, the J end by 7 bases, with 23 bases between. The CDR3 extends over 15 amino acids. The V gene's germline CDR1 is MNHEY and CDR2 SVGEGT. CDR3 coding DNA: TGTGCCAGCACCCCCCTTGGACTCAGCCCACCGGAGCAGTACTTC. Translating gives CASTPLGLSPPEQYF.

This chain links TRBV5-1 with TRBJ1-1; 9 positions agree with TRBD1. CDR3 length: 18 residues. Germline CDR1 reads SGHRS; CDR2 reads YFSETQ. The ends lost 3 bases at V and 1 base at J; junction bases unmatched: 13. The CDR3 loop is CASSYQLFGQGRNTEAFF. The DNA for the CDR3 is TGCGCCAGCAGCTATCAACTCTTCGGACAGGGGAGGAACACTGAAGCTTTCTTT.

This clonotype was counted many times. The V call is TRBV6-5, the J call TRBJ1-2; D gene uncertain. Deletions cut 0 bases from V and 2 bases from J, with 4 bases between. The V gene's germline CDR1 is MNHEY and CDR2 SVGAGI. This CDR3 is built from 13 residues. CDR3 nucleotide sequence: TGTGCCAGCAGTTACTCGGGGAACTATGGCTACACCTTC. Translation gives CASSYSGNYGYTF.

The chain joins TRBV12-3 or TRBV12-4 to TRBJ1-1; weak D call: TRBD1 (6 bases). V dropped 5 bases and J dropped 3 bases, with 10 bases sitting between them. This CDR3 comprises 13 residues. The CDR3 sequence is CASSTKGDTEAFF. The CDR3 nucleotides are TGTGCCAGCAGTACCAAGGGGGACACTGAAGCTTTCTTT.

This clonotype was detected only a few times. This sequence joins TRBV12-3 or TRBV12-4 and TRBJ2-5; TRBD2 matches at 11 bases. The CDR3 totals 13 residues. Trimming took 4 bases from V and 5 from J; bases not matched to a gene: 0. CDR3 DNA sequence: TGTGCCAGCAGTTGGACTAGCGGGGAGACCCAGTACTTC. Translated, it gives CASSWTSGETQYF.

This chain joins TRBV29-1 and TRBJ2-1; 8 bases align to TRBD1. CDR1 is SQVTM and CDR2 is ANQGSEA in the germline V gene. The CDR3 sequence is 13 residues long. V lost 7 bases, J lost 2 bases, and 4 bases stayed unmatched. The CDR3 here is CSGGQGPYNEQFF. The DNA of the CDR3 is TGCAGCGGAGGACAGGGCCCCTACAATGAGCAGTTCTTC.

The CDR3 sequence: CASSVQGAEAFF. DNA of the CDR3: TGTGCCAGCAGCGTACAGGGGGCGGAGGCTTTCTTT. The chain recombines TRBV7-9 with TRBJ1-1; the match to TRBD1 covers 9 bases. Losses at the gene ends were 5 bases for V and 11 bases for J; bases not matched to a gene: 6. CDR1 and CDR2 from the germline V gene are SEHNR and FQNEAQ (reference sequence). The CDR3 has 12 residues.

The gene calls are TRBV5-8 and TRBJ2-1, with 11 bases identical to TRBD2. The germline V gene encodes CDR1 SGHTS and CDR2 YDEGEE. CDR3 length: 13 residues. V lost 3 bases to trimming and J lost 13 bases; unmatched junction nucleotides: 6. CDR3: CASSWGSGGAQFF. In nucleotides, the CDR3 is TGTGCCAGCAGCTGGGGTAGCGGGGGGGCTCAGTTCTTC.

This clonotype was seen a few times. This chain links TRBV20-1 with TRBJ2-7; TRBD2 matches at 11 bases. CDR3 size: 16 residues. CDR1 is DFQATT, CDR2 SNEGSKA, per germline (reference sequence). V shed 3 bases, J shed 1 base, and the junction held 8 bases outside the gene matches. The CDR3 protein is CSASETSGVHSYEQYF. As DNA, the CDR3 is TGCAGTGCTAGCGAGACTAGCGGGGTACATTCCTACGAGCAGTACTTC.

The chain links TRBV5-5 to TRBJ1-1; maybe TRBD1 (6 bases). Trimming left V 2 bases short and J 1 base short, with 9 bases between. Germline lookup yields CDR1 SGHKS and CDR2 YYEKEE (reference sequence). CDR3 length equals 14 residues. CDR3 DNA sequence: TGTGCCAGCAGCTTCCCGGACAGGAACACTGAAGCTTTCTTT. It is translated as CASSFPDRNTEAFF.

This clonotype came up a few times. This chain links TRBV6-5 with TRBJ2-2; D is unclear. CDR3 size: 16 residues. V lost 4 bases, J lost 2 bases, and 14 bases lay in between. Germline V lookup: CDR1 MNHEY, CDR2 SVGAGI. CDR3 sequence (DNA): TGTGCCAGCAGTTTCACCAACGTAAAAAACACCGGGGAGCTGTTTTTT. It translates to CASSFTNVKNTGELFF.